This entry lists 30 T cell receptor beta chains sequenced from one sample in a study of memory CD4+ T cells and cytomegalovirus serostatus. The sort gate was single viable CD3+CD4+CD8-CD45RO+ cells for memory CD4+ T cells. Here immunoSEQ multiplex PCR was the method, and the copy in TCRdb shows in-frame clones only, minus some. The top ten hold 0.77% of the sample, which has tens of thousands of clones, just under 80% seen once. The sample comprised memory CD4+ T cells from blood. Every receptor here comes from an adult in good health and CMV-seronegative.

The rearrangement joins TRBV4-2 to TRBJ2-5, with TRBD1 matching 8 bases. With 2 bases clipped from V and 1 base from J, the junction kept 12 bases outside the gene matches. Germline values: CDR1 LGHNA, CDR2 YNFKEQ. The CDR3 sequence is 18 residues long. The CDR3 loop reads CASSQPGTGDLPQETQYF. CDR3 DNA: TGTGCCAGCAGCCAACCCGGGACAGGAGACCTCCCCCAAGAGACCCAGTACTTC.

This clone was observed a few times. V usage is TRBV7-9 and J usage is TRBJ1-1; D gene ambiguous. This CDR3 region has 14 residues. Germline CDR1 reads SEHNR; CDR2 reads FQNEAQ (reference sequence). Trimming left V 4 bases short and J 7 bases short, with 16 bases between. The chain's CDR3 is CASSSAFGVHEAFF. CDR3 DNA sequence: TGTGCCAGCAGCTCAGCCTTTGGGGTGCATGAAGCTTTCTTT.

The rearrangement uses TRBV10-1 and TRBJ1-5; perhaps TRBD1 as D (5 bases). V was trimmed by 1 base and J by 7 bases, leaving 35 bases between them. This CDR3 comprises 22 residues. Germline lookup yields CDR1 WNHNN and CDR2 SYGVQD (reference sequence). CDR3 sequence reads: CASSEFCRGIVPQEYPIQPQHF. DNA of the CDR3: TGCGCCAGCAGTGAGTTTTGTAGGGGAATAGTTCCGCAAGAATACCCTATCCAGCCCCAGCATTTT.

The J gene is TRBJ2-2, the V gene TRBV7-3; D gene unclear. Germline lookup yields CDR1 SGHTA and CDR2 FQGTGA. With 5 bases removed from V and 4 bases from J, the gap between germline ends came to 8 bases. The CDR3 extends over 13 amino acids. The DNA for the CDR3 is TGTGCCAGCAGCCGGGTGGCCACCGGGGAGCTGTTTTTT. Protein: CASSRVATGELFF.

In this sample, this clone turned up once. This chain uses TRBV6-5 with TRBJ1-2, with D maybe TRBD1 (5 bases). This CDR3 is built from 11 residues. Germline V gene sequence: CDR1 MNHEY, CDR2 SVGAGI. V dropped 11 bases and J dropped 5 bases, with 12 bases sitting between them. DNA of the CDR3: TGTGCCGTCGGGGGTCCATATGGCTACACCTTC. This gives the protein CAVGGPYGYTF.

The chain carries TRBV10-3 and TRBJ1-2, with 7 bases matching TRBD1. Losses at the gene ends were 6 bases for V and 4 bases for J; bases not matched to a gene: 8. The CDR3 loop spans 14 amino acids. Germline V gives CDR1 ENHRY, CDR2 SYGVKD. The CDR3 loop is CAIRKSGQLYGYTF. The CDR3 region has the DNA TGTGCCATCAGAAAATCGGGACAGCTCTATGGCTACACCTTC.

This clone was detected a few times. The sample holds other DNA sequences that translate to the same CDR3. V and J are TRBV2 and TRBJ2-5; D is unclear. The CDR3 runs 12 residues. Germline CDR1 SNHLY, CDR2 FYNNEI. V was pared by 4 bases and J by 2 bases, with 5 bases between. The CDR3, as DNA: TGTGCCAGCAGTGGGGGTCAAGAGACCCAGTACTTC. Protein sequence: CASSGGQETQYF.

The chain joins TRBV13 to TRBJ2-5; 12 positions agree with TRBD1. The ends lost 2 bases at V and 5 bases at J; junction bases unmatched: 6. The germline V gene encodes CDR1 PRHDT and CDR2 FYEKMQ (reference sequence). This CDR3 has 16 amino acids. The CDR3 nucleotides read TGTGCCAGCAGCTTAACCGGGACAGGGGGCGCGGAGACCCAGTACTTC. This codes for CASSLTGTGGAETQYF.

This chain connects TRBV5-1 to TRBJ2-2; 10 bases fit TRBD2. Per germline, CDR1 SGHRS and CDR2 YFSETQ. After removal of 4 bases from V and 7 bases from J, the junction contained 4 bases not matched to a gene. This CDR3 has 14 amino acids. In DNA, the CDR3 is TGCGCCAGCAGCCCGGGACTAGCGTTCGGGGAGCTGTTTTTT. Its translation: CASSPGLAFGELFF.

The CDR3 region is CASSPVVAGGNGETQYF. The CDR3 DNA is TGTGCCAGCAGCCCTGTCGTAGCAGGGGGTAATGGGGAGACCCAGTACTTC. The V call is TRBV5-6, the J call TRBJ2-5; 7 nucleotides align to TRBD1. Germline CDR1 reads SGHDT; CDR2 reads YYEEEE. This CDR3 region has 17 residues. V shed 4 bases, J shed 5 bases, and the junction held 17 bases outside the gene matches.

Only a few counts were recorded for this clone. The chain combines TRBV7-9 with TRBJ1-6; 7 nucleotides line up with TRBD1. Germline V gene sequence: CDR1 SEHNR, CDR2 FQNEAQ (reference sequence). This CDR3 region has 14 residues. V trimming: 5 bases; J trimming: 8 bases; junction bases outside the gene matches: 6. The CDR3, as DNA: TGTGCCAGCAGCCAAGGGGGCTCGGATTCACCCCTCCACTTT. Translating it yields CASSQGGSDSPLHF.

The chain recombines TRBV27 with TRBJ1-2; perhaps TRBD1 as D (5 bases). The CDR3 runs 17 residues. V was pared by 5 bases and J by 3 bases, with 22 bases between. Germline CDR1 and CDR2: MNHEY and SMNVEV (reference sequence). In nucleotides, the CDR3 is TGTGCCAGCAGTGTCCACCGGGACCGAATAAACTACTATGGCTACACCTTC. It translates to CASSVHRDRINYYGYTF.

This chain uses TRBV5-6 with TRBJ2-6; no firm D call. V lost 2 bases to trimming and J lost 4 bases, with 10 bases between them. Per germline, CDR1 SGHDT and CDR2 YYEEEE. This CDR3 comprises 15 residues. CDR3 in DNA: TGTGCCAGCAGCTTTAGTCCAGCAGGGGCCAACGTCCTGACTTTC. Translating it yields CASSFSPAGANVLTF.

V and J are TRBV5-1 and TRBJ2-3, with D maybe TRBD1 (5 bases). Trimming left V 1 base short and J 2 bases short, with 8 bases between. Germline assignment: CDR1 SGHRS and CDR2 YFSETQ. This CDR3 is 14 amino acids long. The CDR3 region is CASSLNGATDTQYF. The DNA for the CDR3 is TGCGCCAGCAGCTTGAATGGGGCCACAGATACGCAGTATTTT.

This chain uses TRBV5-5 with TRBJ1-2; D might be TRBD1 (5 bases). The germline V and J ends were trimmed by 4 bases and 2 bases, with 15 bases remaining between them. The CDR3 extends over 15 amino acids. Germline V gives CDR1 SGHKS, CDR2 YYEKEE (reference sequence). CDR3 coding DNA: TGTGCCAGCAGCCCCGCGTTGGGGGGAAACTATGGCTACACCTTC. This translates into CASSPALGGNYGYTF.

V is TRBV6-6 and J is TRBJ2-3, with D tentatively TRBD2 (6 bases). Trimming shortened V by 9 bases and J by 1 base, and 17 bases separated the two germline ends. Germline CDR1 and CDR2: MNHNY and SVGAGI (reference sequence). CDR3 length equals 15 residues. CDR3 residues: CASTPLASGTDTQYF. The CDR3 DNA reads TGTGCCAGTACCCCCCTGGCTAGCGGCACAGATACGCAGTATTTT.

The chain uses TRBV19 and TRBJ2-3, with D tentatively TRBD2 (6 bases). Germline values: CDR1 LNHDA, CDR2 SQIVND (reference sequence). This CDR3 is 12 amino acids long. V lost 5 bases and J 6 bases, leaving 9 bases between the germline ends. The CDR3 protein is CASSLRGDTQYF. For the CDR3, the DNA is TGTGCCAGTAGTCTCCGGGGGGATACGCAGTATTTT.

The chain has TRBV11-2 and TRBJ2-1; a weak D match, TRBD1 (6 bases). V lost 5 bases to trimming and J lost 9 bases, with 14 bases between them. Germline lookup yields CDR1 SGHAT and CDR2 FQNNGV. The CDR3 consists of 13 residues. This CDR3 reads CASSPHRVGEQFF. DNA for the CDR3: TGTGCCAGCAGCCCACACAGGGTAGGTGAGCAGTTCTTC.

CDR3 nucleotide sequence: TGTGCCAGCATGCCGGGATGGGCTAACTATGGCTACACCTTC. Residues: CASMPGWANYGYTF. The V gene is TRBV25-1, the J gene TRBJ1-2; D remains ambiguous. This CDR3 is built from 14 residues. CDR1 is MGHDK, CDR2 SYGVNS, per germline. With 7 bases removed from V and 0 bases from J, the gap between germline ends came to 12 bases.

In DNA form, the CDR3 reads TGTGCCAGTAGCCGAACAAACCCGGGACAGGGTATTTTCACCTTC. The encoded protein is CASSRTNPGQGIFTF. V gene TRBV19 combines with J gene TRBJ1-2, with 9 bases fitting TRBD1. The CDR3 runs to 15 residues. J was trimmed by 13 bases and V by 6 bases; bases with no gene match: 18. Germline V gene lookup returns CDR1 LNHDA and CDR2 SQIVND (reference sequence).

The V gene is TRBV30, the J gene TRBJ2-5, with D perhaps being TRBD1 or TRBD2 (5 bases each). The CDR3 consists of 13 residues. The V and J ends lost 3 bases and 1 base respectively, with 9 bases between them. The germline V gene encodes CDR1 GTSNPN and CDR2 SVGIG (reference sequence). CDR3 sequence (DNA): TGTGCCTGGAGCTCCGGGACCCAAGAGACCCAGTACTTC. Translating it yields CAWSSGTQETQYF.

The chain links TRBV6-1 to TRBJ2-7, with D possibly matching TRBD1 (6 bases). CDR1 is MNHNS and CDR2 is SASEGT in the germline V gene. The CDR3 is 14 residues long. V lost 7 bases and J lost 7, with 20 bases in between. The CDR3 sequence is CASTDGQIQGEQYF. The CDR3 DNA is TGTGCCAGCACCGATGGACAGATTCAGGGAGAGCAGTACTTC.

The rearrangement links TRBV27 to TRBJ1-4; D gene unclear. CDR1 is MNHEY and CDR2 is SMNVEV in the germline V gene (reference sequence). CDR3 length equals 17 residues. V lost 5 bases and J lost 11, with 27 bases in between. In nucleotides, the CDR3 is TGTGCCAGCAGTCCGGCGAGCTCGCCAGTTCTCCAAAAGAAACTGTTTTTT. Residues: CASSPASSPVLQKKLFF.

This sequence joins TRBV19 and TRBJ2-1; TRBD2 might be the D (5 bases). CDR3 length: 13 residues. CDR1 is LNHDA, CDR2 SQIVND, per germline (reference sequence). V was shortened by 1 base and J by 7 bases, with 8 bases between the two germline ends. CDR3 DNA sequence: TGTGCCAGTAGTATAGTGGAGGAGAATGAGCAGTTCTTC. Amino acids: CASSIVEENEQFF.

This clone was detected only once. V gene TRBV4-3 combines with J gene TRBJ2-3; 9 bases are shared with TRBD2. This CDR3 has 20 amino acids. V was pared by 0 bases and J by 0 bases, with 13 bases of the junction left unmatched. CDR1 LGHNA and CDR2 YSLEER come from the germline V gene. The CDR3 spells CASSQEWGGGAVWSTDTQYF. In DNA, the CDR3 is TGCGCCAGCAGCCAAGAATGGGGCGGGGGGGCCGTATGGAGCACAGATACGCAGTATTTT.

This clone has more than one count but fewer than ten. This chain uses TRBV11-2 with TRBJ2-4; D not certain. The CDR3 runs to 13 residues. Deletions cut 5 bases from V and 9 bases from J, with 14 bases between. The germline V gene has CDR1 SGHAT and CDR2 FQNNGV. CDR3 sequence reads: CASSPTSMGIQYF. In DNA, the CDR3 is TGTGCCAGCAGCCCCACTTCCATGGGCATTCAGTACTTC.

The chain joins TRBV5-4 to TRBJ1-3; 9 positions match TRBD1. This CDR3 has 16 residues. After removal of 3 bases from V and 0 bases from J, the junction contained 4 bases not matched to a gene. The V gene's germline CDR1 is SGHNT and CDR2 YYREEE (reference sequence). The CDR3 here is CASSSRDRDSGNTIYF. The CDR3 DNA sequence: TGTGCCAGCAGCTCCCGGGACAGGGACTCTGGAAACACCATATATTTT. The full variable domain, rest sourced from reference TRBV5-4 and TRBJ1-3, is ETGVTQSPTHLIKTRGQQVTLRCSSQSGHNTVSWYQQALGQGPQFIFQYYREEENGRGNFPPRFSGLQFPNYSSELNVNALELDDSALYLCASSSRDRDSGNTIYFGEGSWLTVV.

The gene calls are TRBV6-1 and TRBJ1-2; TRBD1 matches at 7 bases. Looked up from germline, CDR1 is MNHNS and CDR2 is SASEGT. This CDR3 region has 15 residues. Losses at the gene ends were 3 bases for V and 5 bases for J; bases not matched to a gene: 9. The CDR3 sequence is CASSDIGRGKYGYTF. The CDR3 DNA follows: TGTGCCAGCAGTGACATTGGCAGGGGGAAGTATGGCTACACCTTC.

The chain employs TRBV13 and TRBJ1-1; 8 bases match TRBD1. The CDR3 length is 18 residues. The ends lost 2 bases at V and 3 bases at J; junction bases unmatched: 14. Germline CDR1 PRHDT, CDR2 FYEKMQ (reference sequence). In DNA, the CDR3 is TGTGCCAGCAGCTTATTGAAGGGGGCAGGGGGCCTCTACACTGAAGCTTTCTTT. Residues: CASSLLKGAGGLYTEAFF.

The chain has TRBV7-9 and TRBJ2-7; D might be TRBD1 (5 bases). V shed 6 bases and J shed 6 bases, with 18 bases lying between them. Germline-derived CDR1 and CDR2 are SEHNR and FQNEAQ (reference sequence). CDR3 length: 14 residues. In DNA form, the CDR3 reads TGTGCCAGCAGTCAACTTAATGGGCAGGGCGAGCAGTACTTC. Translation: CASSQLNGQGEQYF.